This record concerns one T cell receptor (beta chain) sequence. This CDR3 region has 17 residues. Germline loops: CDR1 LNHDA, CDR2 SQIVND (reference sequence). The V segment lost 1 base and the J segment 3 bases; nucleotides outside the gene matches: 5. The data were taken from a study of blood T cell repertoires in COVID-19. In the study overall: Acute-phase and convalescent COVID-19 samples originated in the United States, Italy and Spain. PBMCs, B-cell-depleted T cells, or T cells were the source of the cDNA or gDNA that made up the material.

In the study's own analysis: Cell counts per sample came from amplifying reference gene primers. The protocol was immunoSEQ multiplex PCR, while the TCRdb copy is restricted to in-frame clones and leaves out a portion. D and trimming were read from the DNA, whereas the V and J calls and clone size are those reported in that table. The sample gives around 140,000 clones, about 85% of which show up once; roughly 1.5% is in the top ten. Material: peripheral blood. This TCR was recovered from a human donor in a cohort sampled during active COVID-19. The chain joins TRBV19 to TRBJ2-1, with 11 bases identical to TRBD2. CDR3 sequence (DNA): TGTGCCAGTAGTATAGGTAGCGGGAGGGGGAACTACAATGAGCAGTTCTTC. Residues: CASSIGSGRGNYNEQFF.